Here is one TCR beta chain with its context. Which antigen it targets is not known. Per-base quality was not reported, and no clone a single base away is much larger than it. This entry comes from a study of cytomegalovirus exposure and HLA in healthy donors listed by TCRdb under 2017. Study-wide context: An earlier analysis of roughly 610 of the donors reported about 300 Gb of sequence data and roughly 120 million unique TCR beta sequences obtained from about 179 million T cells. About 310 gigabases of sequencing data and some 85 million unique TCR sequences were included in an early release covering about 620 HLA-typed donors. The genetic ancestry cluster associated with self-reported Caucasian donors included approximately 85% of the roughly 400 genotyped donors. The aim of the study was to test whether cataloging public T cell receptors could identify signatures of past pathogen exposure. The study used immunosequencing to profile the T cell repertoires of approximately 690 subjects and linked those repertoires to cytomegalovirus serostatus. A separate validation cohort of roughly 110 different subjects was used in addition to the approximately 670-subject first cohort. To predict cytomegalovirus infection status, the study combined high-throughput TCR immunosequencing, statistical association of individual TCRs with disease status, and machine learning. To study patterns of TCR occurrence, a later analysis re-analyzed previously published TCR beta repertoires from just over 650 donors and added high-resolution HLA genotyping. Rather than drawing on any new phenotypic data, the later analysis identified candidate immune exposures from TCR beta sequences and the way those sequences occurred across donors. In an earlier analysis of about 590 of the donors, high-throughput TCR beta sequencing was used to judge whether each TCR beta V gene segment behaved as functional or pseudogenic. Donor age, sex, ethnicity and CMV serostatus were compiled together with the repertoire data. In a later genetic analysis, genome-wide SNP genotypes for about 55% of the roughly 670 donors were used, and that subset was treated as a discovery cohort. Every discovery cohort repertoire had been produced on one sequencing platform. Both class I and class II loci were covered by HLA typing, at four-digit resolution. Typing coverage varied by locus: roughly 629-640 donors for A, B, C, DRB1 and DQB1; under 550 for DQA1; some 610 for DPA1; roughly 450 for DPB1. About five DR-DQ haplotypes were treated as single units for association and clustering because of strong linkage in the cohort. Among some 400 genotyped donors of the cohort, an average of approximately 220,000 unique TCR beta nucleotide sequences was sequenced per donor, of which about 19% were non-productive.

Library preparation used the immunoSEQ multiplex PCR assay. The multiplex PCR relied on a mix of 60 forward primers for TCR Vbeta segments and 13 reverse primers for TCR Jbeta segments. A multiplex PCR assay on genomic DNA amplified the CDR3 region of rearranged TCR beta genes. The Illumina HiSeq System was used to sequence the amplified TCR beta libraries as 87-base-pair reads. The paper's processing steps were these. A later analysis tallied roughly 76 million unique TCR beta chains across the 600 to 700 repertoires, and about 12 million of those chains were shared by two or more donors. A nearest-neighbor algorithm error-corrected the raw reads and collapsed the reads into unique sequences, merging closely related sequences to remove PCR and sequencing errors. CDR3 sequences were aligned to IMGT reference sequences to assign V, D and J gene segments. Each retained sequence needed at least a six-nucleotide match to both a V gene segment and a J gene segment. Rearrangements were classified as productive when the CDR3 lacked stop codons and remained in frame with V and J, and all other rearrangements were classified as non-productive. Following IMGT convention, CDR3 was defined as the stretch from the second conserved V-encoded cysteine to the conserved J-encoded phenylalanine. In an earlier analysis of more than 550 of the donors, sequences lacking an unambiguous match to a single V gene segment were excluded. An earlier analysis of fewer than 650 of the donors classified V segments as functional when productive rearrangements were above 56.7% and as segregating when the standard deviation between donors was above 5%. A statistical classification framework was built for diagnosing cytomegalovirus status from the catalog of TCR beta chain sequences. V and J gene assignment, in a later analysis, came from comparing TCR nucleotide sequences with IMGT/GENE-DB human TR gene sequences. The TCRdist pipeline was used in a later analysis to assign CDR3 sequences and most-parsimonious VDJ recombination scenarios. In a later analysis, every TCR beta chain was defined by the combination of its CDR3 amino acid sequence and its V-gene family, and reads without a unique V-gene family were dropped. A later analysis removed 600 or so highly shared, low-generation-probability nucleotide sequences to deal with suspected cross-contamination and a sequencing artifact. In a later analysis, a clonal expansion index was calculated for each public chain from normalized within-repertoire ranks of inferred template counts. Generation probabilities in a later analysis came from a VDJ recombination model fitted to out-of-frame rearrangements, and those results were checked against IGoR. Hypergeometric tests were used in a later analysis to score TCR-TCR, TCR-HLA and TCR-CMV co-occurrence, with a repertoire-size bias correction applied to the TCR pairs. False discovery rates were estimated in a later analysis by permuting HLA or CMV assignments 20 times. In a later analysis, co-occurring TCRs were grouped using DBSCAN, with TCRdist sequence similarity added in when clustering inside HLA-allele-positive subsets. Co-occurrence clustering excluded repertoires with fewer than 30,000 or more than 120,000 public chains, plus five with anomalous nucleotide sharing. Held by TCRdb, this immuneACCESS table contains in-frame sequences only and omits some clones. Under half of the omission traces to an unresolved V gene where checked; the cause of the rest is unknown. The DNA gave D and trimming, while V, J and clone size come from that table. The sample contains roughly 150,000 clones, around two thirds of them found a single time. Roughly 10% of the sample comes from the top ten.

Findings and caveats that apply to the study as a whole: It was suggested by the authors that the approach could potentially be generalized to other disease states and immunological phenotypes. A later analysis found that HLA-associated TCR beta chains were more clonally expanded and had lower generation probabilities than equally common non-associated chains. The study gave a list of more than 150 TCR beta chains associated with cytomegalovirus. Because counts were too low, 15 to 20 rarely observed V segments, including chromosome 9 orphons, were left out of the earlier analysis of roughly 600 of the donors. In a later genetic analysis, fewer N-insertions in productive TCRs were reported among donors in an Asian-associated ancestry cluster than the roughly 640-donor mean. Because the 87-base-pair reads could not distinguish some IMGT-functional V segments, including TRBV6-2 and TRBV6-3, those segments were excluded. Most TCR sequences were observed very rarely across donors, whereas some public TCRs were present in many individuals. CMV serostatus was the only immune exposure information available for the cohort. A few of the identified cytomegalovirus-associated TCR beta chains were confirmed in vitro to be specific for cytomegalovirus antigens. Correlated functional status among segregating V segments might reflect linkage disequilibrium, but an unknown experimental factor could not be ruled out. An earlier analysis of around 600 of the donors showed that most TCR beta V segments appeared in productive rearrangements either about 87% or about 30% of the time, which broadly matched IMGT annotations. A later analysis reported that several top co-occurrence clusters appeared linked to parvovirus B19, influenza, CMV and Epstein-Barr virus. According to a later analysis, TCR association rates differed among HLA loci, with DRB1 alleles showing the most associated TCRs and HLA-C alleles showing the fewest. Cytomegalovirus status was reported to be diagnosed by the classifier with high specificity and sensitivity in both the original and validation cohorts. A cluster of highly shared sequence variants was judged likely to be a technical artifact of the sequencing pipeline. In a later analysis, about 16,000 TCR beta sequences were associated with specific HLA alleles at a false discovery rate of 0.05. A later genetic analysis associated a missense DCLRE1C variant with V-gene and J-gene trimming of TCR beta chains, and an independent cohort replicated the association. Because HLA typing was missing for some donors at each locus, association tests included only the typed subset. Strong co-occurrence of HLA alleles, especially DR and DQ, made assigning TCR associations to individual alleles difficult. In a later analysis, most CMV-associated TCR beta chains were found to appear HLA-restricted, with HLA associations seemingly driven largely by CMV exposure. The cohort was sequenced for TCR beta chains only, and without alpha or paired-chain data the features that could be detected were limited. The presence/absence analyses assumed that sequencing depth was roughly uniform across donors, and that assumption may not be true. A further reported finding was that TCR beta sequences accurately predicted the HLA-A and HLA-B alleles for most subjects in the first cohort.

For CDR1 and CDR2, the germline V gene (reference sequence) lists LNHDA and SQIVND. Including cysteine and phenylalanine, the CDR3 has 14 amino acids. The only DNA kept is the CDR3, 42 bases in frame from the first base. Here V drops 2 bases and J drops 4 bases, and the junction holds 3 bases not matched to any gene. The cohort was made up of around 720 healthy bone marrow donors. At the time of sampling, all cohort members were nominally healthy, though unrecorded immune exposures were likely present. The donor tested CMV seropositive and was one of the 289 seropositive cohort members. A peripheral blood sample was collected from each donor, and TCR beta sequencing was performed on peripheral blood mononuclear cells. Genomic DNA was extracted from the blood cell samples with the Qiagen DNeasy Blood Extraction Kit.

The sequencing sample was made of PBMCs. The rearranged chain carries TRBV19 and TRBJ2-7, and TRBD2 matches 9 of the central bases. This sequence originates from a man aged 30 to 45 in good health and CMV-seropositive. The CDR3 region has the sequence CASSISSGSYEQYF. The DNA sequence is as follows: TGTGCCAGTAGTATAAGTAGCGGGAGTTACGAGCAGTACTTC. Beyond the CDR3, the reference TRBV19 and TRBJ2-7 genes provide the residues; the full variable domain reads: DGGITQSPKYLFRKEGQNVTLSCEQNLNHDAMYWYRQDPGQGLRLIYYSQIVNDFQKGDIAEGYSVSREKKESFPLTVTSAQKNPTAFYLCASSISSGSYEQYFGPGTRLTVT.